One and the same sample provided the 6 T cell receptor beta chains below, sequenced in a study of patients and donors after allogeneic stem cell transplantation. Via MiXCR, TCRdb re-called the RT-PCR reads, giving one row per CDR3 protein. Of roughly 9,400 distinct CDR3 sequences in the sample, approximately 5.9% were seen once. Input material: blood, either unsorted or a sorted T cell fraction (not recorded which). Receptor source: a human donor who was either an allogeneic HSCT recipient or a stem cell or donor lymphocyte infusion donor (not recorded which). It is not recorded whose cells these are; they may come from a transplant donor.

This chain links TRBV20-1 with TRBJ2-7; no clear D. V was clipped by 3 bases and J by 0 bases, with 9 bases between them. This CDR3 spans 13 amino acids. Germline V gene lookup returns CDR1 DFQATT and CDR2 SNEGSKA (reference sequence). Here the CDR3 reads CSASGRPSYEQYF. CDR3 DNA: TGCAGTGCTAGTGGCAGACCCTCCTACGAGCAGTACTTC.

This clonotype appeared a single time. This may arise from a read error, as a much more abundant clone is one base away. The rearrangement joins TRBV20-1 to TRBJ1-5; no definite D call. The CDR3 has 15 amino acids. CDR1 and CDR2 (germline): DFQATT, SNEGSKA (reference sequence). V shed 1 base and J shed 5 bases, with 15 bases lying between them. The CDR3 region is CSARAVGRSYQPQHF. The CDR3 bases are TGCAGTGCTAGAGCAGTTGGCAGAAGCTATCAGCCCCAGCATTTT.

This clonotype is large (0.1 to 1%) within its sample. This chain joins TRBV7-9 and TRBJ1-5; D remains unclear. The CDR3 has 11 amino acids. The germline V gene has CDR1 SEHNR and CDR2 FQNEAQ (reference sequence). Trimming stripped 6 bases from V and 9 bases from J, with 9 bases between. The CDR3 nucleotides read TGTGCCAGCAGTGGGTGGGGGCCCCAGCATTTT. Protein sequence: CASSGWGPQHF.

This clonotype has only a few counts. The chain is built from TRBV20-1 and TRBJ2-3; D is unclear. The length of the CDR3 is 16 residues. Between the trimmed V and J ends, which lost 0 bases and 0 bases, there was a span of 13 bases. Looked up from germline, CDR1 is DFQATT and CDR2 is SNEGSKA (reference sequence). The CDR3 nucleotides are TGCAGTGCTAGAGACCCTAGGGCGCCTAGCACAGATACGCAGTATTTT. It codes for CSARDPRAPSTDTQYF.

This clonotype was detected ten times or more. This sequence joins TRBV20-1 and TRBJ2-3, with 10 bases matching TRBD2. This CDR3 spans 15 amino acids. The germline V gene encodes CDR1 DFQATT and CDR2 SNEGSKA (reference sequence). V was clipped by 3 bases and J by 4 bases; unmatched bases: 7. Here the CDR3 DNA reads TGCAGTGCTAGGAATAGCGGGAGGACCTCAGATACGCAGTATTTT. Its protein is CSARNSGRTSDTQYF.

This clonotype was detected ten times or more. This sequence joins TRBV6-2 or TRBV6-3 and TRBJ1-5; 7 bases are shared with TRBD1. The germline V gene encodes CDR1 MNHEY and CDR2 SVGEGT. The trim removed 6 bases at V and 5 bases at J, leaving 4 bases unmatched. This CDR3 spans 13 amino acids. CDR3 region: CASSGQGDQPQHF. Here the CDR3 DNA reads TGTGCCAGCAGCGGGCAGGGGGATCAGCCCCAGCATTTT.